A single sample is the source of the 27 T cell receptor beta chains below, sequenced in a study of CD4 T cells in relation to SARS-CoV-2 and coronaviruses. Unexposed donor CD4+ T cells date from about 2011-2018, before the COVID-19 pandemic. The cells were cultured for about ten days before CD4+ T cells were isolated. These TCRs are of unknown antigen specificity. Data came from immunoSEQ multiplex PCR; TCRdb stores just in-frame clones and leaves some out. The sample shows tens of thousands of clones, roughly three quarters of them seen only once. Sequenced material: CD4+ T cells from PBMCs, cultured in vitro. Receptors originate from a human donor in good health.

The J gene is TRBJ1-2, the V gene TRBV11-2; D not resolved. CDR1 is SGHAT, CDR2 FQNNGV, per germline. This CDR3 region has 12 residues. V lost 0 bases to trimming and J lost 13 bases, with 12 bases between them. The CDR3: CASSLDRRLTTF. CDR3 sequence (DNA): TGTGCCAGCAGCTTAGATCGCAGGCTCACCACCTTC.

The rearrangement joins TRBV6-1 to TRBJ1-2; D call uncertain. CDR1 is MNHNS and CDR2 is SASEGT in the germline V gene. The CDR3 has 14 amino acids. The V gene lost 7 bases and the J gene lost 0 bases, with 12 bases spanning the gap. The CDR3 bases are TGTGCCAGCACTGGCGGAGAAGCTAACTATGGCTACACCTTC. This encodes CASTGGEANYGYTF.

This clone has a handful of counts. V usage is TRBV7-2 and J usage is TRBJ2-2; D is unresolved. V lost 5 bases and J lost 7, with 8 bases in between. This CDR3 has 12 residues. Per the germline V gene, CDR1 is SGHTA and CDR2 is FQGNSA. Here the CDR3 reads CASSPSDGELFF. The CDR3 DNA reads TGTGCCAGCAGCCCTTCGGACGGGGAGCTGTTTTTT.

The chain recombines TRBV6-5 with TRBJ2-5, with 13 bases aligning to TRBD2. V was clipped by 0 bases and J by 3 bases; unmatched bases: 1. The CDR3 contains 16 residues. Looked up from germline, CDR1 is MNHEY and CDR2 is SVGAGI. The CDR3 coding sequence is TGTGCCAGCAGTTACTCCGGGACTAGCGGGAAAGAGACCCAGTACTTC. Translating it yields CASSYSGTSGKETQYF.

The rearrangement uses TRBV30 and TRBJ1-2; TRBD1 matches 7 bases. Per the germline V gene, CDR1 is GTSNPN and CDR2 is SVGIG (reference sequence). The CDR3 loop spans 15 amino acids. The ends lost 2 bases at V and 4 bases at J; junction bases unmatched: 10. The chain's CDR3 is CAWSQVRGLSYGYTF. In nucleotides, the CDR3 is TGTGCCTGGAGTCAAGTCAGGGGGTTAAGCTATGGCTACACCTTC.

CDR3: CAWSVHVANQPQHF. Written as DNA, the CDR3 is TGTGCCTGGAGTGTACATGTCGCGAATCAGCCCCAGCATTTT. V gene TRBV30 combines with J gene TRBJ1-5; no definite D call. The V and J ends lost 0 bases and 4 bases respectively, with 10 bases between them. There are 14 residues in the CDR3. Germline V lookup: CDR1 GTSNPN, CDR2 SVGIG (reference sequence).

The V call is TRBV12-3 or TRBV12-4, the J call TRBJ1-5; D gene unclear. This CDR3 contains 13 residues. V was trimmed by 2 bases and J by 6 bases, leaving 8 bases between them. CDR3: CASSLTEAQPQHF. DNA of the CDR3: TGTGCCAGCAGTTTAACCGAGGCTCAGCCCCAGCATTTT.

The chain uses TRBV9 and TRBJ1-3; no definite D call. From germline, CDR1 is SGDLS and CDR2 YYNGEE. V gave up 4 bases and J gave up 3 bases, with 11 bases separating them. CDR3 size: 14 residues. This CDR3 reads CASSSESGGNTIYF. CDR3 coding DNA: TGTGCCAGCAGCTCCGAGTCGGGTGGAAACACCATATATTTT. The entire variable domain, with the rest obtained from reference TRBV9 and TRBJ1-3, is as follows: DSGVTQTPKHLITATGQRVTLRCSPRSGDLSVYWYQQSLDQGLQFLIQYYNGEERAKGNILERFSAQQFPDLHSELNLSSLELGDSALYFCASSSESGGNTIYFGEGSWLTVV.

V gene TRBV5-4 combines with J gene TRBJ2-1; 7 nucleotides agree with TRBD1. V lost 0 bases, J lost 2 bases, and 2 bases stayed unmatched. CDR3 length: 15 amino acids. Germline lookup yields CDR1 SGHNT and CDR2 YYREEE (reference sequence). The CDR3 nucleotides read TGTGCCAGCAGCTTGGCGGGACAGCCCTACAATGAGCAGTTCTTC. As protein: CASSLAGQPYNEQFF. The entire variable domain, with the rest obtained from reference TRBV5-4 and TRBJ2-1, is as follows: ETGVTQSPTHLIKTRGQQVTLRCSSQSGHNTVSWYQQALGQGPQFIFQYYREEENGRGNFPPRFSGLQFPNYSSELNVNALELDDSALYLCASSLAGQPYNEQFFGPGTRLTVL.

The V gene is TRBV4-3, the J gene TRBJ1-3, with TRBD1 identical over 11 bases. The CDR3 is 16 residues long. Germline CDR1 is LGHNA and CDR2 is YSLEER. V trimming: 0 bases; J trimming: 8 bases; junction bases outside the gene matches: 6. The CDR3 nucleotides read TGCGCCAGCAGCCAAGATCGGTGGGGACAGGGGGACACCATATATTTT. Its protein product is CASSQDRWGQGDTIYF.

This clone has a single count. The chain carries TRBV7-2 and TRBJ2-5; D might be TRBD1 or TRBD2, each matching 5 bases. This CDR3 has 14 amino acids. From germline, CDR1 is SGHTA and CDR2 FQGNSA. V lost 1 base and J lost 0, with 6 bases in between. CDR3 in DNA: TGTGCCAGCAGCTTAGGGGGGTACCAAGAGACCCAGTACTTC. Its protein is CASSLGGYQETQYF.

Details on this clone: At the DNA level, this CDR3 is encoded by other sequences in the same sample as well. The chain is built from TRBV20-1 and TRBJ2-3; D is undetermined. The CDR3 extends over 11 amino acids. Trimming cost V 5 bases and J 6 bases, with 9 bases left between them. Germline values: CDR1 DFQATT, CDR2 SNEGSKA (reference sequence). The CDR3 loop reads CSAEVGDTQYF. CDR3 nucleotide sequence: TGCAGTGCTGAGGTAGGGGATACGCAGTATTTT.

The chain uses TRBV7-2 and TRBJ1-3, with TRBD1 as a possible D gene (6 bases). The length of the CDR3 is 16 residues. V gave up 0 bases and J gave up 4 bases, with 13 bases separating them. Germline CDR1 is SGHTA and CDR2 is FQGNSA. CDR3: CASSLAGGGTGNTIYF. CDR3 DNA: TGTGCCAGCAGCTTAGCGGGTGGGGGCACGGGAAACACCATATATTTT.

Here the CDR3 DNA reads TGTGCCAGCAGCTCCCTAGCGGGGGATACAGATACGCAGTATTTT. Its protein is CASSSLAGDTDTQYF. The V and J genes are TRBV5-6 and TRBJ2-3, with 10 bases matching TRBD2. Germline CDR1 is SGHDT and CDR2 is YYEEEE. The junction had 4 bases not matched to a gene; V was cut back by 3 bases and J by 3 bases. The CDR3 covers 15 residues.

V usage is TRBV11-2 and J usage is TRBJ2-1; D gene ambiguous. The CDR3 consists of 14 residues. CDR1 and CDR2 (germline): SGHAT, FQNNGV. Trimming removed 0 bases from V and 9 bases from J, with 12 bases in between. The CDR3 loop reads CASSLDMVPSEQFF. CDR3 bases: TGTGCCAGCAGCTTAGATATGGTCCCCTCTGAGCAGTTCTTC.

With respect to this clone: Its ends do not fully match the called genes, so a read error is possible. The chain recombines TRBV19 with TRBJ2-1; TRBD1 agrees at 7 bases. The CDR3 has 13 amino acids. Looked up from germline, CDR1 is LNHDA and CDR2 is SQIVND (reference sequence). This chain's CDR3 is CASSSNSGGEPFF. DNA for the CDR3: TGTGCCAGTAGTTCGAATTCAGGGGGTGAGCCGTTCTTC.

V and J are TRBV5-4 and TRBJ2-7; D not certain. The CDR3 is 13 residues long. CDR1 and CDR2 from the germline V gene are SGHNT and YYREEE (reference sequence). V was trimmed by 1 base and J by 5 bases, leaving 10 bases between them. CDR3 amino acids: CASSLSSRDEQYF. The CDR3 bases are TGTGCCAGCAGCTTGTCTTCCCGGGACGAGCAGTACTTC. The full variable domain, rest sourced from reference TRBV5-4 and TRBJ2-7, is ETGVTQSPTHLIKTRGQQVTLRCSSQSGHNTVSWYQQALGQGPQFIFQYYREEENGRGNFPPRFSGLQFPNYSSELNVNALELDDSALYLCASSLSSRDEQYFGPGTRLTVT.

The V call is TRBV3-1 (or the pseudogene TRBV3-2), the J call TRBJ2-1, with 11 bases fitting TRBD2. The CDR3 loop spans 18 amino acids. Germline V gene sequence: CDR1 LGHDT, CDR2 YNNKEL (reference sequence). J was trimmed by 0 bases and V by 1 base; bases with no gene match: 5. CDR3 sequence reads: CASSQATGLAASYNEQFF. CDR3 nucleotides: TGTGCCAGCAGCCAAGCCACGGGACTAGCGGCCTCCTACAATGAGCAGTTCTTC.

This clone was picked up one time. The chain is built from TRBV7-3 and TRBJ2-5; TRBD2 matches at 11 bases. CDR1 SGHTA and CDR2 FQGTGA come from the germline V gene. Unmatched junction bases numbered 9, after V lost 5 bases and J lost 4 bases. The CDR3 totals 16 residues. CDR3 sequence (DNA): TGTGCCAGCAGCCCCAGCCTAGCGGGAGGCCGAGAGACCCAGTACTTC. Its translation is CASSPSLAGGRETQYF.

The V call is TRBV18, the J call TRBJ2-5; D call uncertain. The germline V and J ends were trimmed by 0 bases and 7 bases, with 9 bases remaining between them. The V gene's germline CDR1 is KGHSH and CDR2 LQKENI. The CDR3 has 13 amino acids. CDR3 DNA: TGTGCCAGCTCACCACCCAGAGGCGGGACCCAGTACTTC. This sequence encodes CASSPPRGGTQYF.

The gene calls are TRBV20-1 and TRBJ1-5; D is uncertain. CDR3 length: 13 amino acids. V lost 3 bases to trimming and J lost 0 bases, with 6 bases between them. Germline CDR1 and CDR2: DFQATT and SNEGSKA (reference sequence). Here the CDR3 reads CSASKYSNQPQHF. The CDR3 DNA reads as TGCAGTGCTAGTAAATATAGCAATCAGCCCCAGCATTTT.

V usage is TRBV5-4 and J usage is TRBJ1-1; the D is unclear. This CDR3 has 13 residues. V lost 0 bases and J lost 0, with 3 bases in between. The V gene's germline CDR1 is SGHNT and CDR2 YYREEE (reference sequence). CDR3 coding DNA: TGTGCCAGCAGCTTGGAGGTGAACACTGAAGCTTTCTTT. Translating gives CASSLEVNTEAFF.

The chain couples TRBV7-2 to TRBJ1-6; 8 nucleotides align to TRBD1. CDR3 size: 15 residues. Per the germline V gene, CDR1 is SGHTA and CDR2 is FQGNSA. The J segment lost 9 bases and the V segment lost 1 base, leaving 5 bases of the junction unmatched. The CDR3 spells CASSLETGVSSPLHF. The CDR3 DNA is TGTGCCAGCAGCTTAGAGACAGGGGTCAGTTCACCCCTCCACTTT.

This clone is a singleton in its sample. This chain joins TRBV5-1 and TRBJ2-7, with a weak D call TRBD1 (6 bases). Germline assignment: CDR1 SGHRS and CDR2 YFSETQ. The CDR3 loop spans 14 amino acids. Trimming left V 0 bases short and J 5 bases short, with 12 bases between. The CDR3 sequence is CASSLDRGTDEQYF. In nucleotides, the CDR3 is TGCGCCAGCAGCTTGGATAGGGGGACCGACGAGCAGTACTTC. The whole variable domain, remainder taken from reference TRBV5-1 and TRBJ2-7, is KAGVTQTPRYLIKTRGQQVTLSCSPISGHRSVSWYQQTPGQGLQFLFEYFSETQRNKGNFPGRFSGRQFSNSRSEMNVSTLELGDSALYLCASSLDRGTDEQYFGPGTRLTVT.

The chain uses TRBV2 and TRBJ1-5; perhaps TRBD1 as D (5 bases). The CDR3 runs to 15 residues. CDR1 and CDR2 (germline): SNHLY, FYNNEI. V lost 3 bases, J lost 4 bases, and 13 bases lay in between. CDR3 amino acids: CASSELRDVNQPQHF. DNA of the CDR3: TGTGCCAGCAGTGAGCTCCGGGACGTGAATCAGCCCCAGCATTTT.

The chain carries TRBV3-1 (or the pseudogene TRBV3-2) and TRBJ2-3, with D tentatively TRBD1 (5 bases). This CDR3 contains 12 residues. CDR1 LGHDT and CDR2 YNNKEL come from the germline V gene (reference sequence). V lost 1 base and J 10 bases, leaving 9 bases between the germline ends. The CDR3 DNA follows: TGTGCCAGCAGCCAAGGGGGCTTAGCGCAGTATTTT. This encodes CASSQGGLAQYF.

This chain links TRBV14 with TRBJ2-5; D uncertain. CDR3 size: 12 residues. Trimming stripped 1 base from V and 5 bases from J, with 5 bases between. CDR1 and CDR2 (germline): SGHDN, FVKESK. CDR3 bases: TGTGCCAGCAGCCAAGGATCGGAGACCCAGTACTTC. Translation gives CASSQGSETQYF.